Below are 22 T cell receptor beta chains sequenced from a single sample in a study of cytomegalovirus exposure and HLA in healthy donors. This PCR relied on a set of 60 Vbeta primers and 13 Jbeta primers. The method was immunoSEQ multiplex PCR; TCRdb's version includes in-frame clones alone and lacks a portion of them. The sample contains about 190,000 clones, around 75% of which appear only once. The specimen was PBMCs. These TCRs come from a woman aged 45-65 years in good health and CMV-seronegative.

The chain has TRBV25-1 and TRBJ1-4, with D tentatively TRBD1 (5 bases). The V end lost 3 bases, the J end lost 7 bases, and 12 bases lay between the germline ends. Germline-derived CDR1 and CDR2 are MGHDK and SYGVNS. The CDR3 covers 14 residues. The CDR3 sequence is CASSEGAGSEKLFF. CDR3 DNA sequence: TGTGCCAGCAGTGAGGGCGCAGGGTCTGAAAAACTGTTTTTT.

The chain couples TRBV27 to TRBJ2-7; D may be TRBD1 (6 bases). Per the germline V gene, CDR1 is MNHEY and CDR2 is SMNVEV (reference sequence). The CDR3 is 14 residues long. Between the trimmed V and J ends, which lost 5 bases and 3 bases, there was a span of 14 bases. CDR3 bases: TGTGCCAGCAGTGGAAACAGGGATCTCTACGAGCAGTACTTC. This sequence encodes CASSGNRDLYEQYF.

In nucleotides, the CDR3 is TGTGCCAGCAGCCTAGCGGGGGTGAACACCGGGGAGCTGTTTTTT. Protein: CASSLAGVNTGELFF. The genes are TRBV9 and TRBJ2-2, with 10 bases identical to TRBD2. The CDR3 has 15 amino acids. Germline lookup yields CDR1 SGDLS and CDR2 YYNGEE. The V segment lost 4 bases and the J segment 1 base; nucleotides outside the gene matches: 1.

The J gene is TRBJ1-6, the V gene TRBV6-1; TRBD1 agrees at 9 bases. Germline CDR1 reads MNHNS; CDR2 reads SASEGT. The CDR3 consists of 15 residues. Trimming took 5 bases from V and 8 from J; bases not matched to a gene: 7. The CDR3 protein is CASSIGDRDHSPLHF. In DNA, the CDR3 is TGTGCCAGCAGTATAGGGGACAGGGATCATTCACCCCTCCACTTT.

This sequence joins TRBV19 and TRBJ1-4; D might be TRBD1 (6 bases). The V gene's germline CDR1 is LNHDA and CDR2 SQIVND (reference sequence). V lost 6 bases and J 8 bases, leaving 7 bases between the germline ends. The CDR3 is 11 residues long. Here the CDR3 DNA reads TGTGCCAGTAGGAGGGGGGAAAAACTGTTTTTT. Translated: CASRRGEKLFF.

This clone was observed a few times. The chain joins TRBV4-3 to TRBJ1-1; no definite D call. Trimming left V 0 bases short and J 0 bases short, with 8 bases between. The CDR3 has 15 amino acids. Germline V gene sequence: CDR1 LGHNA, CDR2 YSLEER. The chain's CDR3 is CASSQEGSLNTEAFF. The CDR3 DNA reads TGCGCCAGCAGCCAAGAGGGCAGTCTGAACACTGAAGCTTTCTTT.

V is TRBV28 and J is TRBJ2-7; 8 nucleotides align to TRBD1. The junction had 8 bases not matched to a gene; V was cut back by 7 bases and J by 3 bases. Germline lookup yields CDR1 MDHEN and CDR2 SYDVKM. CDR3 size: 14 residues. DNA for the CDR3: TGTGCCAGCATCCCCCGGGACAGGATCTACGAGCAGTACTTC. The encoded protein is CASIPRDRIYEQYF.

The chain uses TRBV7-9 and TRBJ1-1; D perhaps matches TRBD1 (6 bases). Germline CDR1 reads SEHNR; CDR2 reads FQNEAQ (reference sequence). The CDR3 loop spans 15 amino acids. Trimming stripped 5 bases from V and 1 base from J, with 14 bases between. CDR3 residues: CASSRGGVWNTEAFF. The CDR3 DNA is TGTGCCAGCAGCCGAGGGGGAGTATGGAACACTGAAGCTTTCTTT.

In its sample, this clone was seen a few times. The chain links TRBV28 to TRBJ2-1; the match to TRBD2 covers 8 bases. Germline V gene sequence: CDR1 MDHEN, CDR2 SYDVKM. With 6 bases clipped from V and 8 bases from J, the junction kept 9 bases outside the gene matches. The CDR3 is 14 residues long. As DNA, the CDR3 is TGTGCCAGCAGACGGGAGGGCCGTATCGATGAGCAGTTCTTC. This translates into CASRREGRIDEQFF.

CDR3 sequence: CASSLGDRRSNQPQHF. The CDR3 DNA reads TGTGCCAGCAGCTTGGGGGACAGAAGAAGCAATCAGCCCCAGCATTTT. The V gene is TRBV5-8, the J gene TRBJ1-5; 7 bases line up with TRBD1. CDR1 SGHTS and CDR2 YDEGEE come from the germline V gene. This CDR3 region has 16 residues. The V and J ends lost 0 bases and 1 base, in that order; junction bases with no gene match: 4.

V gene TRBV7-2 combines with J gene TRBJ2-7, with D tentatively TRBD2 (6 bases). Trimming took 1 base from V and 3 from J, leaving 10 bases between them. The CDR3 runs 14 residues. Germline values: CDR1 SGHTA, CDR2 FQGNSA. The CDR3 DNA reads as TGTGCCAGCAGCTTAGGGCCGGGAGTCTACGAGCAGTACTTC. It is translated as CASSLGPGVYEQYF.

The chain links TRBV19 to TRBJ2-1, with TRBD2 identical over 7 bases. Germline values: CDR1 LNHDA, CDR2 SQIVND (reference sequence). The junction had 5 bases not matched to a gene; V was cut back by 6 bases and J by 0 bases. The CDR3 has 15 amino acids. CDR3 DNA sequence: TGTGCCAGTAGCCCGCCTAGCGGCTCCTACAATGAGCAGTTCTTC. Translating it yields CASSPPSGSYNEQFF.

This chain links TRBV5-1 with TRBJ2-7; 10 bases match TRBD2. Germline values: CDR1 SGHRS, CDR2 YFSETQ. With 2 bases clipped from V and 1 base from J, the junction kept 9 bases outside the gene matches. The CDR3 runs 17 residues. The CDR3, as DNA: TGCGCCAGCAGCTTTGGTTGGACTAGCGGCATATCCTACGAGCAGTACTTC. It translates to CASSFGWTSGISYEQYF.

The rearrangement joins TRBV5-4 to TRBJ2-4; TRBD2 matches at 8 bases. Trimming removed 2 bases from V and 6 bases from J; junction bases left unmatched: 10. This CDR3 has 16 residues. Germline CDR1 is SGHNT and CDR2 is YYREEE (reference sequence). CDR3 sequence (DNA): TGTGCCAGCAGCTTCCTCAGCGGGAGTACAGGAAACATTCAGTACTTC. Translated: CASSFLSGSTGNIQYF.

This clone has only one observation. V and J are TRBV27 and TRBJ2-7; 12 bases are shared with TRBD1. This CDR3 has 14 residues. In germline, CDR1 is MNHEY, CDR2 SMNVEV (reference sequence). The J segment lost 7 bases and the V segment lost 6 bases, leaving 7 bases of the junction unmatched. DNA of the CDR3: TGTGCCAGCAGATCGGGACAGGGGGCAAAAGAGCAGTACTTC. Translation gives CASRSGQGAKEQYF.

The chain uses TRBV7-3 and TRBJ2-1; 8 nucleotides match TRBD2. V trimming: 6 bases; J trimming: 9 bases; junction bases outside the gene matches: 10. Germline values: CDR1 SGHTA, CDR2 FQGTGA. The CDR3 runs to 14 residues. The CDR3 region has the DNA TGTGCCAGCAGGCAACCGGGAGGGACGGGTGAGCAGTTCTTC. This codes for CASRQPGGTGEQFF.

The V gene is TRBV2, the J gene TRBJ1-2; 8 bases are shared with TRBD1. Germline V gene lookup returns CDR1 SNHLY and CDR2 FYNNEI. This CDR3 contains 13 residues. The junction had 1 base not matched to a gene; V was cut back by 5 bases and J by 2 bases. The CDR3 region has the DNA TGTGCCAGCAGTCGACAGGGGAACTATGGCTACACCTTC. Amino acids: CASSRQGNYGYTF.

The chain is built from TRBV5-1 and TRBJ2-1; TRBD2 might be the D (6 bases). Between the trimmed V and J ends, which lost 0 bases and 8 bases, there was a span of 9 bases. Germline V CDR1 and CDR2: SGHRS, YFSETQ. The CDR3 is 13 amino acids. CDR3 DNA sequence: TGCGCCAGCAGCTTGGACGGGGGATATGAGCAGTTCTTC. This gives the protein CASSLDGGYEQFF.

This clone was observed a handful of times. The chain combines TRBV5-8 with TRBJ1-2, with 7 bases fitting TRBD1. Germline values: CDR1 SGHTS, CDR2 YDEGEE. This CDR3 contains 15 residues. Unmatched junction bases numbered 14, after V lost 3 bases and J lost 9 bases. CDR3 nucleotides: TGTGCCAGCAGCTGGAGACTCGACAGGGCGGGAAGCTACACCTTC. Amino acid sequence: CASSWRLDRAGSYTF.

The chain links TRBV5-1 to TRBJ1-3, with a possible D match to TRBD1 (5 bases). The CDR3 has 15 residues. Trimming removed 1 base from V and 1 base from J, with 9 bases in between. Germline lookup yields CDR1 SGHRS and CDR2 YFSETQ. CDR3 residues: CASSLPRASGNTIYF. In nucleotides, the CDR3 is TGCGCCAGCAGCTTGCCCAGGGCATCTGGAAACACCATATATTTT.

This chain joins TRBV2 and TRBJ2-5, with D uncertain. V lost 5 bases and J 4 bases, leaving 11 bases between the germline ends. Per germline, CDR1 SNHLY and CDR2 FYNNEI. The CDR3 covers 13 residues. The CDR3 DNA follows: TGTGCCAGCAGTAATTCGGTCGGAGAGACCCAGTACTTC. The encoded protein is CASSNSVGETQYF.

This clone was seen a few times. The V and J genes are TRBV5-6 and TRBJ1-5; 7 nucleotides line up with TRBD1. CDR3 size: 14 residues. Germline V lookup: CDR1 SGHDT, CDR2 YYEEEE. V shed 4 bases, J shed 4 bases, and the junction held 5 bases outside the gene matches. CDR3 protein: CASSEQGRNQPQHF. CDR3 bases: TGTGCCAGCAGCGAACAGGGGCGAAATCAGCCCCAGCATTTT.